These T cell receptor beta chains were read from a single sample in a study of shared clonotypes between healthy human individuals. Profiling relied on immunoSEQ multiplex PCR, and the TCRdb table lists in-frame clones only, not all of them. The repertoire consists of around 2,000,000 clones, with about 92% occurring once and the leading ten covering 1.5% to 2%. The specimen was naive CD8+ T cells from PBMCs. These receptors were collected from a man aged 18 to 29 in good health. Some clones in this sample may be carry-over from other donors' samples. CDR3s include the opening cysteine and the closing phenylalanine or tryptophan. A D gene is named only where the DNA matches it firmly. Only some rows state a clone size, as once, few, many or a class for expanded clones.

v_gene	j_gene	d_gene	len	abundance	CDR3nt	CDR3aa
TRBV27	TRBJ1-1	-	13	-	TGTGCCAGCAGTCGACACGCGAACACTGAAGCTTTCTTT	CASSRHANTEAFF
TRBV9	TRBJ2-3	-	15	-	TGTGCCAGCAGCGTAGGTGGGTTGGGAACAGATACGCAGTATTTT	CASSVGGLGTDTQYF
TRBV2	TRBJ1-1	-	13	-	TGTGCCAGCATCTGGACTAAGAACACTGAAGCTTTCTTT	CASIWTKNTEAFF
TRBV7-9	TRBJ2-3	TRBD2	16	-	TGTGCCAGCAGTTCCCGGGAGGGGCCCAGCACAGATACGCAGTATTTT	CASSSREGPSTDTQYF
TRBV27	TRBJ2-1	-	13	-	TGTGCCAGCAGTACCTCGAATAGCCTTCCGACGTTCTTC	CASSTSNSLPTFF
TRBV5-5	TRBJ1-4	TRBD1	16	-	TGTGCCAGCAGCCTCTGGACAGGATCGACTAATGAAAAACTGTTTTTT	CASSLWTGSTNEKLFF
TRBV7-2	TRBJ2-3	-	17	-	TGTGCCAGCAGCTCGACCCCACAGGCTTCTAGCACAGATACGCAGTATTTT	CASSSTPQASSTDTQYF
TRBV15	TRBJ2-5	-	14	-	TGTGCCACCAGCAGAGATCCCAGTGAGGAGACCCAGTACTTC	CATSRDPSEETQYF
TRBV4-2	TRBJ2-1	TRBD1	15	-	TGTGCCAGCAGCCTTCTCTGGGGGACAGAGAATGAGCAGTTCTTC	CASSLLWGTENEQFF
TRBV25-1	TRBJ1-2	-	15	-	TGTGCCAGCAGTGATAAAGCGGGACTGTGGGATGGCTACACCTTC	CASSDKAGLWDGYTF
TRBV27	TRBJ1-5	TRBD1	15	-	TGTGCCAGCAGTTTTTCGGGAGGGGGCGATCAGCCCCAGCATTTT	CASSFSGGGDQPQHF
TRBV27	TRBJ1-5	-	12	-	TGTGCCAGCAGATCTGGGGCCGGGCCCCAGCATTTT	CASRSGAGPQHF
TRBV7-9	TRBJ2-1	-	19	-	TGTGCCAGCAGCGGAGTGGGGACAGCCGAGCGGGAGCAGTGGTATGAGCAGTTCTTC	CASSGVGTAEREQWYEQFF
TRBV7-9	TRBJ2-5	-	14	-	TGTGCCAGCAGCTTACCGGGTAGGCAAGAGACCCAGTACTTC	CASSLPGRQETQYF
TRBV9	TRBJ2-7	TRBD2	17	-	TGTGCCAGCAGCCCTTCTTGGACTAGCGGGACGACCTACGAGCAGTACTTC	CASSPSWTSGTTYEQYF
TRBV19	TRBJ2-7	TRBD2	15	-	TGTGCCAGTAGTATAGGCTCTAGCGGGAGGAACGAGCAGTACTTC	CASSIGSSGRNEQYF
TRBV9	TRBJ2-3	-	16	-	TGTGCCAGCAGCGCCAACCGTAAATTTCCGGGTCCAACGCAGTATTTT	CASSANRKFPGPTQYF
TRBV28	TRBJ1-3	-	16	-	TGTGCCAGCACTCTCCCCCGGGAGGGTTCTGGAAACACCATATATTTT	CASTLPREGSGNTIYF
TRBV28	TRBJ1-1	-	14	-	TGTGCCAGCAGTTTAGTCTTCAGGGGAGGTGAAGCTTTCTTT	CASSLVFRGGEAFF
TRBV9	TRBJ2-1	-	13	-	TGTGCCAGCAGCGTCCTGGATGACAATGAGCAGTTCTTC	CASSVLDDNEQFF
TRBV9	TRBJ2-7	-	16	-	TGTGCCAGCAGCCCCCGGCGCGAGCGGGCAACCTACGAGCAGTACTTC	CASSPRRERATYEQYF
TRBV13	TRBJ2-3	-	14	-	TGTGCCAGCTGCCCCGCTCCTAGCACAGATACGCAGTATTTT	CASCPAPSTDTQYF
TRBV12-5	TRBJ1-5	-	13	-	TGTGCTAGTGGTTGGGGCGAGAATCAGCCCCAGCATTTT	CASGWGENQPQHF
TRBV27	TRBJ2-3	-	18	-	TGTGCCAGCAGGCCCATTGTGAGTAGAGCGTCTAGCACAGATACGCAGTATTTT	CASRPIVSRASSTDTQYF
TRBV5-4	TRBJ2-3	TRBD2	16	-	TGTGCCAGCAGCTTTGGACTAGCGGAAAGCACAGATACGCAGTATTTT	CASSFGLAESTDTQYF
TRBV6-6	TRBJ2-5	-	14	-	TGTGCCAGCAGTTACTCAGGGTCCGTGGGGACCCAGTACTTC	CASSYSGSVGTQYF
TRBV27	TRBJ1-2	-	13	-	TGTGCCAGCAGTCCCCAAGGAATCTATGGCTACACCTTC	CASSPQGIYGYTF
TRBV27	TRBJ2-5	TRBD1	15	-	TGTGCCAGCAGGAAGGACAGGCGATACCAAGAGACCCAGTACTTC	CASRKDRRYQETQYF
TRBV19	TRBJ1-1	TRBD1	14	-	TGTGCCAGTAGAAACAGGGGACCTAACACTGAAGCTTTCTTT	CASRNRGPNTEAFF
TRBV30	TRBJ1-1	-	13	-	TGTGCCTGGAGCCTAGCAGGTTTCACTGAAGCTTTCTTT	CAWSLAGFTEAFF
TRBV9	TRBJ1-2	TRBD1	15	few	TGTGCCAGCAGCGTAGCTGGGACAGGGTCATTAGGCTACACCTTC	CASSVAGTGSLGYTF
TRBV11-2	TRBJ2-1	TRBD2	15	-	TGTGCCAGCAGCTCGCGGGAGCGGGACTACAATGAGCAGTTCTTC	CASSSRERDYNEQFF
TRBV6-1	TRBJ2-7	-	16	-	TGTGCCAGCAGTGAGTCTGGACAGAATATAATCTACGAGCAGTACTTC	CASSESGQNIIYEQYF
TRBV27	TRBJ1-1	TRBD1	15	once	TGTGCCAGCAGTTTAACAGGGGTTAGGGGCACTGAAGCTTTCTTT	CASSLTGVRGTEAFF
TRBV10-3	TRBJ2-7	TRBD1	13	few	TGTGCCATCAGCGGGACAGTCAATTACGAGCAGTACTTC	CAISGTVNYEQYF
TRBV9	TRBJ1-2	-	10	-	TGTGCCAGCAGTAATCAGGGCTACACCTTC	CASSNQGYTF
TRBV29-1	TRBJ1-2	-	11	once	TGCAGCGTTGCTAAAGGTTATGGCTACACCTTC	CSVAKGYGYTF
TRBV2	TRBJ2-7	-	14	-	TGTGCCAGCAGTGATTTTGGCGCTGGCTACGAGCAGTACTTC	CASSDFGAGYEQYF
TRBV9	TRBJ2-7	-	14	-	TGTGCCAGCAGCCCCCGGACCAGCTCCTACGAGCAGTACTTC	CASSPRTSSYEQYF